This T cell receptor (beta chain) was sequenced during a study of graft-versus-host responses after intestinal transplantation. Across the study: Induction using anti-thymocyte globulin, followed by tacrolimus and steroids for roughly 3 years, was given to all recipients.

Sequencing used immunoSEQ multiplex PCR; TCRdb keeps in-frame clones, though not all of them. The sample gives tens of thousands of clones, about 93% of which show up once; approximately 2% is in the top ten. In regard to this clone: No antigen is known for it. The identical CDR3 is also encoded by other nucleotide sequences in the sample.

Overall study findings and caveats: In recipient marrow, GvH clones were found, and some appeared first in ileum or blood. Some patients had graft-donor T cell macrochimerism. In their allografts, the ratios of graft-versus-host to host-versus-graft T cell clones were high.

Germline assignment: CDR1 SEHNR and CDR2 FQNEAQ (reference sequence). The V end was cut by 6 bases, the J end by 5 bases, with 10 bases between. The CDR3 spans 12 residues. V is TRBV7-9 and J is TRBJ1-1; the D gene is possibly TRBD1 (5 bases). Here the sequenced sample was unstimulated CD8+ T cells sorted from spleen or lymph node cells, taken before intestinal transplant. This receptor was taken from a human donor who received an intestinal transplant. The CDR3 DNA reads TGTGCCAGCAGTCCGGGGGGAACTGAAGCTTTCTTT. Its protein product is CASSPGGTEAFF.